The text below deals with one TCR beta chain. What it binds is not known. V lost 3 bases and J 2 bases, leaving 8 bases between the germline ends. CDR1 and CDR2 from the germline V gene are SNHLY and FYNNEI. This CDR3 contains 13 residues. The data derive from a study of identical twins. Whole-study results and caveats: Cord blood beta clonotypes that were abundant carried fewer insertions, and memory repertoires showed no such trend.

A universal primer site came from template switching; cDNA carried unique molecular identifiers. From the 5' RACE reads, TCRdb called clonotypes with MiXCR, one entry per CDR3 protein. The sample has hundreds of thousands of distinct CDR3 sequences; less than 25% are singletons. This same sample was also taken into another study, of T cells expressing NK-cell markers. This second study notes: Alpha-beta TCR T cells were the sole sorting target in several experiments, owing to an anti-gamma-delta TCR antibody.

Sequencing input: CD4+ T cells sorted from blood. This TCR came from a woman younger than 35 in good health. This chain uses TRBV2 with TRBJ2-7; D gene uncertain. The chain's CDR3 is CASSDSPAYEQYF. CDR3 sequence (DNA): TGTGCCAGCAGTGACAGCCCCGCCTACGAGCAGTACTTC.